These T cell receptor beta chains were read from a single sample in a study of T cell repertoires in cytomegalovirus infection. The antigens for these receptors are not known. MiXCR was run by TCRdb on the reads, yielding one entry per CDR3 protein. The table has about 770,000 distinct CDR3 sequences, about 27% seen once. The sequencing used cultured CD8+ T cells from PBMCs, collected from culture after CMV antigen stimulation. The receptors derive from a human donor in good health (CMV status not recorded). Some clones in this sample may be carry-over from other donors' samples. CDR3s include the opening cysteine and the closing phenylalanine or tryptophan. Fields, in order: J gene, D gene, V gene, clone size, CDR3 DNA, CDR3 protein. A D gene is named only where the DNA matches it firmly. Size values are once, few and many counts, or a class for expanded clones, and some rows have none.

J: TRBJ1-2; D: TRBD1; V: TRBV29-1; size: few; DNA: TGCAGCGTCGCCAAGCCGGGACAGGGGGCGCGGATTGGCTACACCTTC; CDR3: CSVAKPGQGARIGYTF
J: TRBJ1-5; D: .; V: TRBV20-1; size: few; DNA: TGCAGTGCTAGAGAGTGGAAGGGTGCGGGCAATCAGCCCCAGCATTTT; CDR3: CSAREWKGAGNQPQHF
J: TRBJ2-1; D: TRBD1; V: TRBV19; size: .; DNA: TGTGCCAGTAGTAGGACAGGGGGTCCCCCTGGGGATGAGCAGTTCTTC; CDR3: CASSRTGGPPGDEQFF
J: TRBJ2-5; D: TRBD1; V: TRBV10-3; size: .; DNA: TGTGCCATCAGTCCAGACAGGGGGATAGAGACCCAGTACTTC; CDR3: CAISPDRGIETQYF
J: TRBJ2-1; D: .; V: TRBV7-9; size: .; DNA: TGTGCCAGCAGCTCGGTCCGAGAGCAGTTCTTC; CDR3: CASSSVREQFF
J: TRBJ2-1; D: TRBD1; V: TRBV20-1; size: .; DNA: TGCAGTGCAAGTTTACCCGGGACAGGGGAGTACAATGAGCAGTTCTTC; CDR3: CSASLPGTGEYNEQFF
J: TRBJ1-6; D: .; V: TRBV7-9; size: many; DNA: TGTGCCAGCACCCCAGGGGCAGTTAATTCACCCCTCCACTTT; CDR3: CASTPGAVNSPLHF
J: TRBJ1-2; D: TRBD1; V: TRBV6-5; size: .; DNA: TGTGCCAGCAGTTACTGCCAGGGGGTAGGAGGCTACACCTTC; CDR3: CASSYCQGVGGYTF
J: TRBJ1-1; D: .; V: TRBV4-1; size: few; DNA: TGCGCCAGCAGCCGCAATTCAGGGGTTGGCACTGAAGCTTTCTTT; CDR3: CASSRNSGVGTEAFF
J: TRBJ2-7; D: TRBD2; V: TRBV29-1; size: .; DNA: TGCAGCTATATGGGGGGGGATCCCATACCCAAGCAGTACTTC; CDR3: CSYMGGDPIPKQYF
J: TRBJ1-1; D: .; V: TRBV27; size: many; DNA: TGTGCCAGCAGAGGGGGGGGGAACACTGAAGCTTTCTTT; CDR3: CASRGGGNTEAFF
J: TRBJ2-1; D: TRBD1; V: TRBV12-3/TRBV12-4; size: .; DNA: TGTGCCAGCAGTCCCACGGGACAGTACAATGAGCAGTTCTTC; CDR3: CASSPTGQYNEQFF
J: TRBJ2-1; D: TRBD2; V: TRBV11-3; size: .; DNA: TGTGCCAGCAGCGCAAGCGGGGGTGACTACAATGAGCAGTTCTTC; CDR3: CASSASGGDYNEQFF
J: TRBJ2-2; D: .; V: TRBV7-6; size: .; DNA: TGTGCCAGCAGCTTAGTTGCAGGGGAGGACACCGGGGAGCTGTTTTTT; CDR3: CASSLVAGEDTGELFF
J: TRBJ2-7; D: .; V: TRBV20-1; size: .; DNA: TGCAGTGCTAGAGATCGCGACAGGTACGAGCAGTACTTC; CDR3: CSARDRDRYEQYF
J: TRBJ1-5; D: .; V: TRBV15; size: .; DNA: TGTGCCACCAGCAGAGCTTTGGGTCCAGATAGCAATCAGCCCCAGCATTTT; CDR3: CATSRALGPDSNQPQHF
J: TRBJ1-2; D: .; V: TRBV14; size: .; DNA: TGTGCCAGCAGCTACGGACAACCTATTAACTATGGCTACACCTTC; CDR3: CASSYGQPINYGYTF
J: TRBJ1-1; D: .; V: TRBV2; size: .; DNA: TGTGCCAGTCGCGGGGGTGAGACTGAAGCTTTCTTT; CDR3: CASRGGETEAFF
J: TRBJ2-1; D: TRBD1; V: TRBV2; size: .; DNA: TGTGCCAGACGAGGGGACAGGGAGGATGAGCAGTTCTTC; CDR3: CARRGDREDEQFF
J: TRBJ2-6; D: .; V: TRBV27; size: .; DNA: TGTGCCAGCAGTTTAGTTTACTCTGGGGCCAACGTCCTGACTTTC; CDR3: CASSLVYSGANVLTF
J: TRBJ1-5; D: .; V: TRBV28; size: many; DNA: TGTGCCAGCAGTCCTAAGTTTTTTGTGAGGGGTAATCAGCCCCAGCATTTT; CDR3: CASSPKFFVRGNQPQHF
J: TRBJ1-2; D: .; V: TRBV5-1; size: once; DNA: TGCGCCAGCAGCACCGGACGGGGAGACTATGGCTACACCTTC; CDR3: CASSTGRGDYGYTF
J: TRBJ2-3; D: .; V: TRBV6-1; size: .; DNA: TGTGCCAGCAGTGAATGGTTTAGGGGAACCACAGATACGCAGTATTTT; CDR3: CASSEWFRGTTDTQYF
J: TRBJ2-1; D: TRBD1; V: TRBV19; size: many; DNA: TGTGCCAGTAGTCAACCCGGGACAGATTACAATGAGCAGTTCTTC; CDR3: CASSQPGTDYNEQFF
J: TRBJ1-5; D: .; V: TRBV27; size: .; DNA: TGTGCCAGCAGTTTAAATAGGGGGGGCCAGCCCCAGCATTTT; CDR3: CASSLNRGGQPQHF
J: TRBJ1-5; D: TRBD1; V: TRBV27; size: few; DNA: TGTGCCAGCAGTGGGCTGAGGACAGGGGACGTCAATCAGCCCCAGCATTTT; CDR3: CASSGLRTGDVNQPQHF
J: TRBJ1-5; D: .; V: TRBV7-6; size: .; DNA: TGTGCCAGCAGCTTAGACTGGGGGTTTCAGCCCCAGCATTTT; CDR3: CASSLDWGFQPQHF
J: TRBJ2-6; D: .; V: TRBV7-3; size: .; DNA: TGTGCCAGCAGCCCCAGGGGACGTGGGGCCAACGTCCTGACTTTC; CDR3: CASSPRGRGANVLTF
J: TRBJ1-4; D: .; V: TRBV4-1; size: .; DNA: TGCGCCAGCAGCTCCGTAGTGACTAATGAAAAACTGTTTTTT; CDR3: CASSSVVTNEKLFF
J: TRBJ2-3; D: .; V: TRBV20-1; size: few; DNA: TGCAGAGCCTATAGCACAGATACGCAGTATTTT; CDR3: CRAYSTDTQYF
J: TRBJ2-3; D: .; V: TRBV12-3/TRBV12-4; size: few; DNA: TGTGCCAGCAGTTTAGGCGAGCCCACAGATACGCAGTATTTT; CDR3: CASSLGEPTDTQYF
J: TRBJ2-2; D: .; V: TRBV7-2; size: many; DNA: TGTGCCAGCACCCCGGGACCATACACCGGGGAGCTGTTTTTT; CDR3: CASTPGPYTGELFF
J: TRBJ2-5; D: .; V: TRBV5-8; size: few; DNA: TGTGCCAGCAACACTCCAGGGACGACCTATACGGAGACCCAGTACTTC; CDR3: CASNTPGTTYTETQYF
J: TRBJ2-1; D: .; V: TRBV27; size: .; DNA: TGTGCCAACAAGGGCCCGGCGGTTGGGAATGAGCAGTTCTTC; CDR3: CANKGPAVGNEQFF
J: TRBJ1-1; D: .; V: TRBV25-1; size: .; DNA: TGTGCCAGCAGTGAATATTCGGGTGGGAACACTGAAGCTTTCTTT; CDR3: CASSEYSGGNTEAFF
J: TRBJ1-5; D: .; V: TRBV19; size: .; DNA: TGTGCCAGTACCTCCCGGGGTCAAAGCAATCAGCCCCAGCATTTT; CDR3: CASTSRGQSNQPQHF
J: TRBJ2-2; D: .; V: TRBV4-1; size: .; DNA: TGCGCCAGCAGCCAAAGGGGCTATGGGGGAACCGGGGAGCTGTTTTTT; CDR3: CASSQRGYGGTGELFF
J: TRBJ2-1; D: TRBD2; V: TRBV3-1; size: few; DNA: TGTGCCAGCAGCCAAACGGCAACTAGCGGGGGAGTTGAGCAGTTCTTC; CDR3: CASSQTATSGGVEQFF
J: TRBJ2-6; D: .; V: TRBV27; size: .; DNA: TGTACCAGCAGTTTATCGGGGTTGCCAGCCTTGGCCGCTGGGGCCAACGTCCTGACTTTC; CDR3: CTSSLSGLPALAAGANVLTF
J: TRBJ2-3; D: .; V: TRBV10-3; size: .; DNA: TGTGCCATCAGTGGGGCAGGACCTAGCACAGATACGCAGTATTTT; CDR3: CAISGAGPSTDTQYF
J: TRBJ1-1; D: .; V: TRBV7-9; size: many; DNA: TGTGCCAGCAGCTCCCCCGAGGGCGGCAGGACCTTGAACACTGAAGCTTTCTTT; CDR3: CASSSPEGGRTLNTEAFF
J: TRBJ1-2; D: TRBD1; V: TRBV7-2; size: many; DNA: TGTGCCAGCAGCTTGGGACAGTACTATGGCTACACCTTC; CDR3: CASSLGQYYGYTF
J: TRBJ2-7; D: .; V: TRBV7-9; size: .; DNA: TGTGCCAGCAGCATGAGGGAGAGGGTCTACGAGCAGTACTTC; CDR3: CASSMRERVYEQYF
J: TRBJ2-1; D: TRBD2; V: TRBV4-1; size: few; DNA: TGCGCCAGCAGCCAAAATTGGGGACTAGATTACAATGAGCAGTTCTTC; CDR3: CASSQNWGLDYNEQFF
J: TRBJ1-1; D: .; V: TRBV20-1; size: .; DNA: TGCAGTGCTAGGGGCGGGACTGAAGCTTTCTTT; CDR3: CSARGGTEAFF
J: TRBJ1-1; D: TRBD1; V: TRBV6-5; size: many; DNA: TGTGCCAGCAGTTACGACAGGGGGAGCACTGAAGCTTTCTTT; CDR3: CASSYDRGSTEAFF
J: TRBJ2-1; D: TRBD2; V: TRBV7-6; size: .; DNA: TGTGCCAGCAGCTTACTAGCGGGGGTTGCCAATGAGCAGTTCTTC; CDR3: CASSLLAGVANEQFF
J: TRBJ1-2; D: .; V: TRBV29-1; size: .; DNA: TGCAGCGCACAATTGACAGAAACCTATGGCTACACCTTC; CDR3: CSAQLTETYGYTF
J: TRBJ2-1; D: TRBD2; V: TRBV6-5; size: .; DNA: TGTGCCAGCAGTTACTCCTTCGGGGGGGCCCTCAATGAGCAGTTCTTC; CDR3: CASSYSFGGALNEQFF
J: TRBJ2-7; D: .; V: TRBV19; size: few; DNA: TGTGCCAGTAGTATAGGACAGATGGTTGAGCAGTACTTC; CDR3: CASSIGQMVEQYF
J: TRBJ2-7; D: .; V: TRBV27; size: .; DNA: TGTGCCAGCAGTTTAGGTCCCAGAGACTACGAGCAGTACTTC; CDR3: CASSLGPRDYEQYF
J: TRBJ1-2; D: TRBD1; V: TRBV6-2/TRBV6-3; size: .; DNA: TGTGCCAGCAAGAGACAGGGAATCTATGGCTACACCTTC; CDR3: CASKRQGIYGYTF
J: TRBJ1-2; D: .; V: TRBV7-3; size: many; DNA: TGTGCCAGCAGCTCACGACAGAACTATGGCTACACCTTC; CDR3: CASSSRQNYGYTF
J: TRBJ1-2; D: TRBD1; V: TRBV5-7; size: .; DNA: TGTGCCAGCAGCAAGGACAGGGAGGACTATGGCTACACCTTC; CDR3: CASSKDREDYGYTF
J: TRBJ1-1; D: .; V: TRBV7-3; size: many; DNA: TGTGCCAGCAGCTCCGTGGGGAGGGACACTGAAGCTTTCTTT; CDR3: CASSSVGRDTEAFF
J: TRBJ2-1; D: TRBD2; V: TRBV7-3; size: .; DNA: TGTGCCAGCAGCTCCGCAGCGGGGGGCGGACAAAATGAGCAGTTCTTC; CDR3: CASSSAAGGGQNEQFF
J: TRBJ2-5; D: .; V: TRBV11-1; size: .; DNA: TGTGCCAGCAGCTTTGTAGGGGGGCAGCGGGAGACCCAGTACTTC; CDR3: CASSFVGGQRETQYF
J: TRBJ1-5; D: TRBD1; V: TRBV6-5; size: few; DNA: TGTGCCAGCAGTCACGGGACAGGGGGCGCGATAGTAAATCAGCCCCAGCATTTT; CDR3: CASSHGTGGAIVNQPQHF
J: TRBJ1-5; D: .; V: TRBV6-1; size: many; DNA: TGTGCCAGCGATGAGATGAGGGGCAATCAGCCCCAGCATTTT; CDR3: CASDEMRGNQPQHF
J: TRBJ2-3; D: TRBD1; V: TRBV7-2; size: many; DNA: TGTGCCAGCAGCTTAAACCCAGGGGGCCGGGGCACAGATACGCAGTATTTT; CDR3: CASSLNPGGRGTDTQYF